Here is one T cell receptor beta chain with its context. Its recognized antigen is unknown. No much larger clone is present one base from it, and per-base qualities are unavailable. The protocol used for the library was the immunoSEQ multiplex PCR assay. For most patients, genomic DNA was isolated with the Qiagen DNeasy Blood and Tissue Kit and shipped frozen to Adaptive Biotechnologies for TCR sequencing. For most patients, high-throughput TCR-beta CDR3 sequencing of genomic DNA was performed by Adaptive Biotechnologies. Per the authors' processing: Adaptive's ImmunoSEQ software was the source of the TCR sequencing data for roughly 19 patients, while three other patients were processed with MiXCR and VDJtools. To correct CD4 versus CD8 sorting errors, any sequence found in both subsets at a frequency ratio below 5:1 was removed. CDR3 nucleotide sequences shared by donor and recipient were removed because the origin of these sequences could not be assigned. At least 2-fold expansion over unstimulated cells and a minimum CFSE-low frequency of 0.002% (template counts) or 0.001% (read counts) were required for clones to be classified as alloreactive. A clone was considered mappable if detected in the sequenced pre-transplant spleen, lymph node, or MLR CFSE-low populations of the donor or recipient. Cumulative frequency of alloreactive clones was calculated as a percentage of all sequences weighted by copy number. Sourced from immuneACCESS, this table was stored by TCRdb with only in-frame sequences that have V and J called. A share of the clones is absent; for the studies checked, an unresolved V gene accounts for under half, and the remainder has no known explanation. That table furnishes V, J and clone size, whereas the DNA furnished D and trimming. In this sample the table shows around 64,000 clones, around 92% of which occur a single time. The biggest ten clones account for 0.38% of the sample.

The germline V gene (reference sequence) provides CDR1 LNHDA and CDR2 SQIVND. The CDR3 sequence holds 14 residues, the cysteine and phenylalanine included. Only the CDR3 DNA stays, 42 bases, in frame from base 1. Trimming removed 5 bases from V and 0 bases from J, leaving 11 bases between the germline ends. This entry comes from a study of graft-versus-host responses after intestinal transplantation (dated by TCRdb to the early 2020s). Study-wide context: Recipients received multivisceral, liver-intestinal, or isolated intestinal transplants. All recipients received anti-thymocyte globulin induction followed by maintenance tacrolimus and steroids for 3 to 4 years. After intestinal transplantation, graft-versus-host and host-versus-graft alloreactive T cell clones were followed in the graft, circulation and bone marrow using bulk TCR-beta CDR3 sequencing. Alloreactive clones were identified by sequencing pre-transplant mixed lymphocyte reaction products and comparing these products with unstimulated pre-transplant donor and recipient T cells. Of the roughly 23 intestinal transplant recipients enrolled in the cohort, one of whom was a retransplant, 3 patients without pretransplant specimens were excluded. A peak of at least 4% donor T cells among recipient peripheral blood mononuclear cells was the definition used for donor T cell macrochimerism. Rather than going through the commercial service, samples from a few later patients were sequenced in-house on an Illumina MiSeq and processed with MiXCR. Study-wide findings and limitations: Early after transplant, peak levels of circulating GvH clones were found to be associated with declines in HvG clones. Patients with donor T cell macrochimerism had high GvH to HvG T cell clonal ratios in their allografts. GvH clones were detected in recipient bone marrow, and some of these GvH clones were observed earlier in ileal mucosa or blood, consistent with an intestinal mucosal origin. The conclusions were limited by the relatively low number and heterogeneity of the intestinal transplant patients.

The time point label for this specimen denotes: cells obtained before transplantation from donor or recipient. CD3+CD4+ and CD3+CD8+ populations were FACS-sorted from unstimulated pre-transplant donor and recipient cells taken from spleen or lymph nodes. Recombination connected TRBV19 to TRBJ2-7; the D gene assignment is ambiguous. The sequences come from unstimulated CD4+ T cells sorted from spleen or lymph node cells, collected before transplant. This TCR was sampled from a human donor who was the organ donor for an intestinal transplant. The CDR3 is CASSAAGRSYEQYF. The nucleotides read TGTGCCAGTAGTGCGGCAGGACGCTCCTACGAGCAGTACTTC.